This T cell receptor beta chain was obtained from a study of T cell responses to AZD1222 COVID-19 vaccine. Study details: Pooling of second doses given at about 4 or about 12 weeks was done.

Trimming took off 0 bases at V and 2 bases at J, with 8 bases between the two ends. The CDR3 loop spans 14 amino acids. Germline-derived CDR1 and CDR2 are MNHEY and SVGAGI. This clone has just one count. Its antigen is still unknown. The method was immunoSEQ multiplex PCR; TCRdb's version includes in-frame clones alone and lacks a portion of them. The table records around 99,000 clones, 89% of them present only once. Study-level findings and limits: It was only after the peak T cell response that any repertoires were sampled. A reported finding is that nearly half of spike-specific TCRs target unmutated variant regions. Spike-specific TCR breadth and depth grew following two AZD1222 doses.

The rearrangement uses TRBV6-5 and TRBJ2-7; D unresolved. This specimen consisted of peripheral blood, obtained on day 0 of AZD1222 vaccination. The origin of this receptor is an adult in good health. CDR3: CASSYSAVPYEQYF. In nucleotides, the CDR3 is TGTGCCAGCAGTTACTCGGCCGTCCCCTACGAGCAGTACTTC.